The rows below give T cell receptor beta chains drawn from one sample of a study of blood T cell repertoires in COVID-19. TCRdb keeps only in-frame clones here, not all; method: immunoSEQ multiplex PCR. The sample yields about 78,000 clones, under 85% seen once. The sample consisted of peripheral blood. The receptors were sampled from a human donor in a cohort sampled during active COVID-19. Both conserved end residues are trimmed from each CDR3. Fields, in order: V gene, CDR3 protein.

TRBV7-8 | ASSLDWEELF
TRBV19 | ASSPSFGTGGSTDTQY
TRBV19 | ASSQGLSWTGELF
TRBV12-3/TRBV12-4 | ASRFQGGTEAF
TRBV6-5 | ASSPGQYSNQPQH
TRBV24-1 | ATSDLGSGGVNTEAF
TRBV24-1 | ATSGRANSNQPQH
TRBV2 | ASFLAGAIQETQY
TRBV4-3 | ASSQVGGNREKLF
TRBV6-2/TRBV6-3 | ASSTTTLGAARNTIY
TRBV12-3/TRBV12-4 | ASTLTNTGELF
TRBV2 | ASTLRRGPRWETQY
TRBV6-5 | AIYKRGIRGTEAF
TRBV6-8 | ASSQDRGTYEQY
TRBV4-2 | ASSQKGQGMNTEAF
TRBV6-5 | ASSYSPGTYNEQF
TRBV6-1 | ASSEGWDRTAIEAF
TRBV6-6 | ASSTGQANNQPQH
TRBV7-6 | ASSSLAGGYGGELF
TRBV6-2/TRBV6-3 | ASSRDRNYGYT
TRBV5-1 | AQGGEWSNEKLF
TRBV9 | ASSTQGVQGEKLF
TRBV3-1/TRBV3-2 | ASSRAGDSYYEQY
TRBV11-3 | ASSFLHRGTQY
TRBV5-1 | ASSLAQPLHNSGYT
TRBV3-1/TRBV3-2 | ASSQRALRQALPYEQY
TRBV7-6 | ASSSRLRDRISGANVLT
TRBV13 | ASSPGQYNSPLH
TRBV4-3 | ASSQDRGGVGAEAF
TRBV7-2 | ASSLDRNQPQH
TRBV5-1 | ASSLIPGQGDTGELF
TRBV18 | ASSPQGTGSGEQY
TRBV5-8 | ASSLGTGANQPQH
TRBV5-4 | ASSFYGGEETQY
TRBV5-4 | ASSLPGQGNTEAF
TRBV10-3 | AISPGTGEAF
TRBV10-2 | ASSVSGGTYNEQF